The next 5 T cell receptor beta chains were all read from a single sample in a study of blood T cell repertoires in COVID-19. The protocol was immunoSEQ multiplex PCR, while the TCRdb copy is restricted to in-frame clones and leaves out a portion. The sample records about 87,000 clones, roughly 91% being singletons. Material for sequencing was peripheral blood. All receptors come from a woman older than 75 with acute or convalescent COVID-19.

V is TRBV5-1 and J is TRBJ2-7, with 8 bases that match TRBD1. Germline values: CDR1 SGHRS, CDR2 YFSETQ. J lost 3 bases, V lost 1 base, and 6 bases had no gene match. This CDR3 contains 15 residues. This CDR3 is CASSLTAGGGYEQYF. CDR3 in DNA: TGCGCCAGCAGCTTGACCGCAGGGGGCGGCTACGAGCAGTACTTC.

The V call is TRBV19, the J call TRBJ1-1, with D possibly being TRBD1 (6 bases). The germline CDR1 and CDR2 sequences are LNHDA and SQIVND (reference sequence). The V end was cut by 3 bases, the J end by 1 base, with 6 bases between. This CDR3 contains 13 residues. CDR3 in DNA: TGTGCCAGTAGTATGACAGGGAACACTGAAGCTTTCTTT. It yields the protein CASSMTGNTEAFF.

V and J are TRBV5-4 and TRBJ2-2; 10 bases line up with TRBD1. V trimming: 5 bases; J trimming: 3 bases; junction bases outside the gene matches: 10. Germline CDR1 reads SGHNT; CDR2 reads YYREEE (reference sequence). CDR3 size: 17 residues. The CDR3 DNA reads as TGTGCCAGCAGGGAAGACAGGGGGCGCGGGGACACCGGGGAGCTGTTTTTT. Its translation is CASREDRGRGDTGELFF.

The chain joins TRBV2 to TRBJ1-2; 8 bases map to TRBD1. The CDR3 runs 14 residues. V trimming: 6 bases; J trimming: 3 bases; junction bases outside the gene matches: 6. The V gene's germline CDR1 is SNHLY and CDR2 FYNNEI. CDR3 amino acids: CASSRDRRDYGYTF. The CDR3 region has the DNA TGTGCCAGCAGCCGGGACAGGAGGGACTATGGCTACACCTTC.

This rearrangement joins TRBV6-2 or TRBV6-3 to TRBJ2-3; a possible D gene is TRBD2 (5 bases). Per the germline V gene, CDR1 is MNHEY and CDR2 is SVGEGT. Trimming took 4 bases from V and 1 from J, leaving 12 bases between them. The length of the CDR3 is 15 residues. CDR3 DNA: TGTGCCAGCAGTTCCGGAGGTCGGGGCACAGATACGCAGTATTTT. It is translated as CASSSGGRGTDTQYF.